This T cell receptor (beta chain) was sequenced in a study of cytomegalovirus exposure and HLA in healthy donors. Donors had nominal health at sampling but likely had unrecorded immune exposures. Notes on this clone: Antigen unknown.

The PCR employed 60 Vbeta primers together with 13 Jbeta primers. The method was immunoSEQ multiplex PCR; TCRdb's version includes in-frame clones alone and lacks a portion of them. In the table there are some 110,000 clones, around 77% of which are singletons. CDR1 MDHEN and CDR2 SYDVKM come from the germline V gene. The CDR3 is 16 residues long. The V end was cut by 5 bases, the J end by 0 bases, with 14 bases between. Findings and caveats of the study: Later analysis reportedly placed an Asian-associated ancestry cluster below the roughly 700-donor mean in N-insertions. Specificity for CMV antigens was confirmed in vitro for a few of the CMV-associated chains.

This chain links TRBV28 with TRBJ2-4, with D unresolved. Sequencing used PBMCs. This clonotype originated in a man aged 50 to 59 in good health and CMV-seropositive. CDR3 residues: CASSNYASVAKNIQYF. The CDR3, as DNA: TGTGCCAGCAGTAACTACGCTTCGGTAGCCAAAAACATTCAGTACTTC.